Listed below are T cell receptor beta chains from one sample, sequenced in a study of memory CD4+ T cells and cytomegalovirus serostatus. TCRdb keeps only in-frame clones here, not all; method: immunoSEQ multiplex PCR. The sample comprises about 42,000 clones, about 78% of which are singletons, and more than 0.9% rests with the top ten. Specimen: memory CD4+ T cells from blood. These receptors were collected from an adult in good health and CMV-seronegative. The CDR3 runs from the conserved cysteine through the conserved F or W. The order of the fields is J gene, clone size, V gene, D gene, CDR3 DNA, CDR3 protein. A D gene is named only where the DNA matches it firmly. Some rows have no size entry. The others give once, few or many, or a class for an expanded clone.

j_call: TRBJ1-4
clone_size: -
v_call: TRBV29-1
d_call: -
cdr3_nt: TGCAGCGCTACGGACAGCGAAAAACTGTTTTTT
cdr3_aa: CSATDSEKLFF

j_call: TRBJ1-1
clone_size: few
v_call: TRBV4-1
d_call: TRBD1
cdr3_nt: TGCGCCAGCAGCCGACGGGACAGGGACACTGAAGCTTTCTTT
cdr3_aa: CASSRRDRDTEAFF

j_call: TRBJ1-3
clone_size: -
v_call: TRBV7-6
d_call: -
cdr3_nt: TGTGCCAGCAGCTTAGGGGTTGGGCCCCGGGGACCTGGAAACACCATATATTTT
cdr3_aa: CASSLGVGPRGPGNTIYF

j_call: TRBJ2-1
clone_size: few
v_call: TRBV4-3
d_call: TRBD2
cdr3_nt: TGCGCCAGCAGCCCCCACGCGGGGGGGCCGGGGAATGAGCAGTTCTTC
cdr3_aa: CASSPHAGGPGNEQFF

j_call: TRBJ1-6
clone_size: -
v_call: TRBV5-6
d_call: -
cdr3_nt: TGTGCCAGCAGCTTAGCCCGGAGCTCCTATAATTCACCCCTCCACTTT
cdr3_aa: CASSLARSSYNSPLHF

j_call: TRBJ2-5
clone_size: -
v_call: TRBV30
d_call: -
cdr3_nt: TGTGCCTGGCATGGGCAGGGAAAAGAGACCCAGTACTTC
cdr3_aa: CAWHGQGKETQYF

j_call: TRBJ1-4
clone_size: -
v_call: TRBV7-2
d_call: TRBD1
cdr3_nt: TGTGCCAGCAGCTTAGACAGGGGGCGAGAAAAACTGTTTTTT
cdr3_aa: CASSLDRGREKLFF

j_call: TRBJ2-7
clone_size: -
v_call: TRBV7-9
d_call: -
cdr3_nt: TGTGCCAGCAGCTCCGACGCCGGGTTCAAGGTTTACGAGCAGTACTTC
cdr3_aa: CASSSDAGFKVYEQYF

j_call: TRBJ1-3
clone_size: few
v_call: TRBV7-2
d_call: -
cdr3_nt: TGTGCCAGCAGCTTGACAAACACCATATATTTT
cdr3_aa: CASSLTNTIYF

j_call: TRBJ1-3
clone_size: -
v_call: TRBV5-1
d_call: TRBD1
cdr3_nt: TGCGCCAGCAGCCGGGGACAGGGTGGAAACACCATATATTTT
cdr3_aa: CASSRGQGGNTIYF

j_call: TRBJ2-3
clone_size: -
v_call: TRBV30
d_call: -
cdr3_nt: TGTGCCTGGAGTGTACGTCCCGATGCGCAGTATTTT
cdr3_aa: CAWSVRPDAQYF

j_call: TRBJ2-3
clone_size: -
v_call: TRBV6-5
d_call: -
cdr3_nt: TGTGCCAGCAGTTACTCTTGGGCTACCGGGACAGATACGCAGTATTTT
cdr3_aa: CASSYSWATGTDTQYF

j_call: TRBJ2-7
clone_size: -
v_call: TRBV27
d_call: TRBD1
cdr3_nt: TGTGCCAGCAGTTTCTCCGGGACAGGGTTCGCCGAGCAGTACTTC
cdr3_aa: CASSFSGTGFAEQYF

j_call: TRBJ2-3
clone_size: -
v_call: TRBV12-5
d_call: TRBD1
cdr3_nt: TGTGCTAGTGGTTTGGGCGGGACAGGGAAAGGTCCTTACACAGATACGCAGTATTTT
cdr3_aa: CASGLGGTGKGPYTDTQYF

j_call: TRBJ1-1
clone_size: -
v_call: TRBV5-4
d_call: -
cdr3_nt: TGTGCCAGCAGCGTTGGAGGGGATAACACTGAAGCTTTCTTT
cdr3_aa: CASSVGGDNTEAFF

j_call: TRBJ1-1
clone_size: -
v_call: TRBV30
d_call: -
cdr3_nt: TGTGCCTGGAACCGGGCCCAGGGAACTGAAGCTTTCTTT
cdr3_aa: CAWNRAQGTEAFF

j_call: TRBJ1-6
clone_size: -
v_call: TRBV5-1
d_call: -
cdr3_nt: TGCGCCAGCAGCCGGCAGCCCCAGCGCTCCTATAATTCACCCCTCCACTTT
cdr3_aa: CASSRQPQRSYNSPLHF

j_call: TRBJ1-5
clone_size: -
v_call: TRBV18
d_call: TRBD1
cdr3_nt: TGTGCCAGCTCACCTTCTCGGGACAGCCCCCAGCATTTT
cdr3_aa: CASSPSRDSPQHF

j_call: TRBJ1-5
clone_size: -
v_call: TRBV9
d_call: -
cdr3_nt: TGTGCCAGCAGTCTAGGCAGTATCGGTCAGCCCCAGCATTTT
cdr3_aa: CASSLGSIGQPQHF

j_call: TRBJ2-6
clone_size: -
v_call: TRBV4-2
d_call: TRBD1
cdr3_nt: TGTGCCAGCAGCCGACAGGGTGGCGTACGTCGCTCTGGGGCCAACGTCCTGACTTTC
cdr3_aa: CASSRQGGVRRSGANVLTF

j_call: TRBJ2-5
clone_size: -
v_call: TRBV2
d_call: TRBD2
cdr3_nt: TGTGCCAGCACGGCGGGGGGGCACGAGACCCAGTACTTC
cdr3_aa: CASTAGGHETQYF

j_call: TRBJ2-7
clone_size: -
v_call: TRBV25-1
d_call: TRBD2
cdr3_nt: TGTGCCAGCAGGGGGACTATTCGGAACCACGAGCAGTACTTC
cdr3_aa: CASRGTIRNHEQYF

j_call: TRBJ1-6
clone_size: -
v_call: TRBV27
d_call: -
cdr3_nt: TGTGCCAGCACCTTTGGAGGGTCCTATAATTCACCCCTCCACTTT
cdr3_aa: CASTFGGSYNSPLHF

j_call: TRBJ2-2
clone_size: once
v_call: TRBV19
d_call: -
cdr3_nt: TGTGCCACCAGGCGGGGGAACACCGGGGAGCTGTTTTTT
cdr3_aa: CATRRGNTGELFF

j_call: TRBJ1-5
clone_size: -
v_call: TRBV2
d_call: TRBD1
cdr3_nt: TGTGCCAGCAGGGCGGGACAGGACTTCCAGCCCCAGCATTTT
cdr3_aa: CASRAGQDFQPQHF

j_call: TRBJ1-1
clone_size: -
v_call: TRBV7-9
d_call: -
cdr3_nt: TGTGCCAGCAGCTCGGAGGGGGGTGTGACTGAAGCTTTCTTT
cdr3_aa: CASSSEGGVTEAFF

j_call: TRBJ1-1
clone_size: -
v_call: TRBV28
d_call: -
cdr3_nt: TGTGCCAGCAGATGGCATTGGGGGGCCACTGAAGCTTTCTTT
cdr3_aa: CASRWHWGATEAFF

j_call: TRBJ1-2
clone_size: -
v_call: TRBV29-1
d_call: -
cdr3_nt: TGCAGCGCAGAGCGGCCCCCTTATGGCTACACCTTC
cdr3_aa: CSAERPPYGYTF

j_call: TRBJ1-2
clone_size: -
v_call: TRBV6-6
d_call: -
cdr3_nt: TGTGCCAGCGCGAACAGGGCTAACTATGGCTACACCTTC
cdr3_aa: CASANRANYGYTF

j_call: TRBJ1-5
clone_size: -
v_call: TRBV7-2
d_call: -
cdr3_nt: TGTGCCAGCAGCTTCCAGGGGACTAGCAATCAGCCCCAGCATTTT
cdr3_aa: CASSFQGTSNQPQHF

j_call: TRBJ1-3
clone_size: -
v_call: TRBV6-5
d_call: -
cdr3_nt: TGTGCCAGCAGTTACTCGCTAGTCTCTGGAAACACCATATATTTT
cdr3_aa: CASSYSLVSGNTIYF

j_call: TRBJ1-2
clone_size: -
v_call: TRBV19
d_call: -
cdr3_nt: TGTGCCAGTTCAATCCAGGGCGGGGGCTATGGCTACACCTTC
cdr3_aa: CASSIQGGGYGYTF

j_call: TRBJ1-2
clone_size: -
v_call: TRBV28
d_call: TRBD1
cdr3_nt: TGTGCCAGCACCACCGGGACAGGGGCTGGCTACACCTTC
cdr3_aa: CASTTGTGAGYTF

j_call: TRBJ2-2
clone_size: -
v_call: TRBV7-2
d_call: TRBD1
cdr3_nt: TGTGCCAGCAGCTTAGACAGGGGGAACACCGGGGAGCTGTTTTTT
cdr3_aa: CASSLDRGNTGELFF

j_call: TRBJ1-5
clone_size: -
v_call: TRBV6-5
d_call: -
cdr3_nt: TGTGCCAGCAGTTACGAGGGGTACAATCAGCCCCAGCATTTT
cdr3_aa: CASSYEGYNQPQHF

j_call: TRBJ2-7
clone_size: once
v_call: TRBV18
d_call: -
cdr3_nt: TGTGCCAGCTCACTCGACAGTTTCTCCTACGAGCAGTACTTC
cdr3_aa: CASSLDSFSYEQYF

j_call: TRBJ2-3
clone_size: -
v_call: TRBV2
d_call: -
cdr3_nt: TGTGCCAGCAGACTAGTTCGCGATACGCAGTATTTT
cdr3_aa: CASRLVRDTQYF

j_call: TRBJ2-3
clone_size: -
v_call: TRBV7-2
d_call: TRBD2
cdr3_nt: TGTGCCAGCAGCTTAGGGTTAGCGGGGATCACAGATACGCAGTATTTT
cdr3_aa: CASSLGLAGITDTQYF

j_call: TRBJ2-7
clone_size: -
v_call: TRBV4-1
d_call: -
cdr3_nt: TGCGCCAGCAGCCGAAGCCTTAGCGGAGACGCCTACGAGCAGTACTTC
cdr3_aa: CASSRSLSGDAYEQYF

j_call: TRBJ2-7
clone_size: -
v_call: TRBV11-2
d_call: TRBD2
cdr3_nt: TGTGCCAGCAGCTTACTGGACCGGGAGGAGTACTTC
cdr3_aa: CASSLLDREEYF